A selection of T cell receptor beta chains follows, all from one sample in a study of T-cell reconstitution after alpha-beta-depleted transplantation in children. One entry per CDR3 protein, called by TCRdb with MiXCR from the PCR reads. The sample includes around 490,000 distinct CDR3 sequences, 11% of them seen just once. The sample here was PBMCs, mostly from graft donor cells, taken 180 days after TCRalphabeta/CD19-depleted stem cell transplant. These receptors originate from a female patient under 10 years old who had a stem cell transplant for aplastic anemia, so the T cells may come from the graft donor. The CDR3 runs from the conserved cysteine through the conserved F or W. The D gene is left open where the match is weak. Clone size is not always given. Where it is, it says once, few, many or a class for expanded clones.

J	length	size	D	V	CDR3	DNA
TRBJ2-7	15	few	TRBD1	TRBV15	CATSRQGASTYEQYF	TGTGCCACCAGCAGACAGGGGGCTTCTACCTACGAGCAGTACTTC
TRBJ2-5	15	few	TRBD1	TRBV4-3	CASSQVHRGRETQYF	TGCGCCAGCAGCCAAGTCCACAGGGGGCGAGAGACCCAGTACTTC
TRBJ2-1	15	many	TRBD2	TRBV19	CASSVAGGPYNEQFF	TGTGCCAGTAGTGTAGCGGGAGGTCCCTACAATGAGCAGTTCTTC
TRBJ2-7	13	few	TRBD2	TRBV29-1	CSVVGLAAYEQYF	TGCAGCGTCGTGGGACTAGCGGCCTACGAGCAGTACTTC
TRBJ2-1	15	.	TRBD1	TRBV28	CASSLNRGHVNEQFF	TGTGCCAGCAGTTTAAACAGGGGGCACGTCAATGAGCAGTTCTTC
TRBJ1-1	17	few	TRBD1	TRBV6-5	CASSYLAGTGLNTEAFF	TGTGCCAGCAGTTACCTCGCCGGGACAGGGTTGAACACTGAAGCTTTCTTT
TRBJ2-2	14	many	.	TRBV20-1	CSARRGWGSGELFF	TGCAGTGCCCGAAGGGGCTGGGGGTCCGGGGAGCTGTTTTTT
TRBJ2-7	12	few	.	TRBV29-1	CSVEAGSHEQYF	TGCAGCGTTGAAGCCGGGTCCCACGAGCAGTACTTC
TRBJ1-5	13	.	.	TRBV10-3	CAITANSNQPQHF	TGTGCCATCACGGCAAATAGCAATCAGCCCCAGCATTTT
TRBJ1-5	14	few	.	TRBV20-1	CSAKEDSFNQPQHF	TGCAGTGCCAAGGAGGACAGCTTCAATCAGCCCCAGCATTTT
TRBJ1-3	15	many	.	TRBV7-9	CASSSTWGPGNTIYF	TGTGCCAGCAGTTCCACCTGGGGGCCTGGAAACACCATATATTTT
TRBJ2-7	11	.	.	TRBV28	CASTTVYEQYF	TGTGCCAGCACCACTGTCTACGAGCAGTACTTC
TRBJ2-7	13	once	.	TRBV5-5	CASSLDRNYEQYF	TGTGCCAGCAGCTTGGACAGGAACTACGAGCAGTACTTC
TRBJ1-5	14	.	TRBD1	TRBV6-5	CASSWTGLNQPQHF	TGTGCCAGCAGTTGGACAGGGCTCAATCAGCCCCAGCATTTT
TRBJ1-3	16	few	.	TRBV10-3	CAISAGWTSSGNTIYF	TGTGCCATCAGTGCTGGATGGACCAGCTCTGGAAACACCATATATTTT
TRBJ2-2	16	.	.	TRBV5-1	CASSTKDGSNTGELFF	TGCGCCAGCAGCACCAAGGACGGCTCGAACACCGGGGAGCTGTTTTTT
TRBJ1-6	14	few	TRBD1	TRBV7-9	CASNAQGDNSPLHF	TGTGCCAGCAACGCACAGGGGGACAATTCACCCCTCCACTTT
TRBJ2-1	17	.	TRBD2	TRBV4-3	CASSQRSGTSGGNEQFF	TGCGCCAGCAGCCAGAGATCCGGGACTAGCGGGGGCAATGAGCAGTTCTTC
TRBJ2-7	12	.	.	TRBV7-6	CASSEVGGEQYF	TGTGCCAGCAGCGAGGTGGGAGGCGAGCAGTACTTC
TRBJ2-7	14	.	.	TRBV20-1	CSATYRAENYEQYF	TGCAGTGCTACATACCGGGCCGAAAACTACGAGCAGTACTTC
TRBJ1-1	11	.	.	TRBV20-1	CSGWRDTEAFF	TGCAGTGGGTGGAGGGACACTGAAGCTTTCTTT
TRBJ1-2	14	.	.	TRBV6-2/TRBV6-3	CASSYRDRPYGYTF	TGTGCCAGCAGTTACCGTGACAGGCCATATGGCTACACCTTC
TRBJ2-7	13	.	.	TRBV5-6	CASSWDTWGEQYF	TGTGCCAGCAGCTGGGACACCTGGGGCGAGCAGTACTTC
TRBJ2-1	15	few	.	TRBV7-9	CASSLGQLFGNEQFF	TGTGCCAGCAGCTTAGGACAGCTGTTTGGCAATGAGCAGTTCTTC
TRBJ2-3	16	few	.	TRBV7-9	CASERGMGGPTDTQYF	TGTGCCAGCGAACGGGGCATGGGAGGCCCCACAGATACGCAGTATTTT
TRBJ2-7	15	.	TRBD1	TRBV12-3/TRBV12-4	CASSPPGQGYNEQYF	TGTGCCAGCAGTCCTCCGGGACAGGGGTACAACGAGCAGTACTTC
TRBJ2-2	15	few	.	TRBV28	CASSLLRKGTGELFF	TGTGCCAGCAGTTTATTAAGAAAGGGGACCGGGGAGCTGTTTTTT
TRBJ1-2	17	.	.	TRBV6-5	CATSYVGRITSNYGYTF	TGTGCCACCAGTTACGTGGGCAGGATAACCTCTAATTATGGCTACACCTTC
TRBJ2-5	14	many	.	TRBV5-1	CASSFGKTQETQYF	TGCGCCAGCAGCTTTGGGAAGACCCAAGAGACCCAGTACTTC
TRBJ2-7	12	many	.	TRBV28	CASSPPGYEQYF	TGTGCCAGCAGTCCCCCAGGGTACGAGCAGTACTTC
TRBJ2-2	15	.	.	TRBV27	CASRIGGVDTGELFF	TGTGCCAGCAGAATAGGAGGGGTCGACACCGGGGAGCTGTTTTTT
TRBJ2-1	16	.	.	TRBV6-5	CASSYSKRIQAREQFF	TGTGCCAGCAGTTACTCGAAACGAATCCAAGCACGTGAGCAGTTCTTC
TRBJ2-3	14	many	TRBD2	TRBV5-6	CASSLAGGGDTQYF	TGTGCCAGCAGCTTGGCGGGAGGGGGGGATACGCAGTATTTT
TRBJ1-4	12	.	.	TRBV30	CAWRDRWEKLFF	TGTGCCTGGAGGGATCGTTGGGAAAAACTGTTTTTT
TRBJ1-2	14	.	TRBD1	TRBV20-1	CSARETGGSYGYTF	TGCAGTGCTAGAGAGACAGGGGGAAGCTATGGCTACACCTTC
TRBJ1-1	14	.	TRBD1	TRBV27	CASSWDRVGTEAFF	TGTGCCAGCAGTTGGGACAGGGTAGGGACTGAAGCTTTCTTT
TRBJ1-5	14	many	.	TRBV12-3/TRBV12-4	CASSLRRGNQPQHF	TGTGCCAGCAGTTTGCGGAGAGGCAATCAGCCCCAGCATTTT
TRBJ1-1	14	many	.	TRBV7-3	CASSLLGGNTEAFF	TGTGCCAGCAGCCTGTTGGGTGGGAACACTGAAGCTTTCTTT
TRBJ2-7	14	.	TRBD2	TRBV6-1	CASSDRGGYYEQYF	TGTGCCAGCAGTGATCGGGGGGGGTACTACGAGCAGTACTTC
TRBJ1-2	15	many	.	TRBV5-1	CASNPLFRETDGYTF	TGCGCCAGCAATCCCCTCTTCAGGGAAACGGATGGCTACACCTTC
TRBJ2-7	14	.	.	TRBV6-5	CASSYGTALYEQYF	TGTGCCAGCAGTTATGGTACAGCCCTCTACGAGCAGTACTTC
TRBJ1-5	15	.	TRBD1	TRBV12-3/TRBV12-4	CASSLTPGGGQPQHF	TGTGCCAGCAGCCTTACCCCAGGGGGGGGTCAGCCCCAGCATTTT
TRBJ2-7	16	.	.	TRBV19	CASSPGRGRSHYEQYF	TGTGCCAGTAGTCCGGGCCGGGGGAGAAGTCACTACGAGCAGTACTTC
TRBJ2-1	16	.	TRBD2	TRBV4-3	CASSQDRAGGYYEQFF	TGCGCCAGCAGCCAAGATCGAGCGGGAGGATACTATGAGCAGTTCTTC
TRBJ2-4	15	.	.	TRBV7-2	CASSPRGVRENIQYF	TGTGCCAGCAGCCCAAGGGGGGTTAGGGAAAACATTCAGTACTTC
TRBJ1-2	16	few	.	TRBV4-1	CASSRPDVPDNYGYTF	TGCGCCAGCAGCCGCCCGGATGTCCCCGACAACTATGGCTACACCTTC
TRBJ2-3	15	few	TRBD1	TRBV27	CASSFWDRATDTQYF	TGTGCCAGCAGTTTCTGGGACAGGGCCACAGATACGCAGTATTTT
TRBJ2-4	19	few	TRBD2	TRBV3-1	CASSQDGASGGSRVNIQYF	TGTGCCAGCAGCCAAGATGGGGCTAGCGGGGGGTCGAGGGTAAACATTCAGTACTTC
TRBJ1-2	15	few	TRBD1	TRBV29-1	CSVWTGGREMGGYTF	TGCAGCGTCTGGACAGGGGGCCGCGAGATGGGGGGCTACACCTTC
TRBJ2-2	14	many	.	TRBV15	CATSREQGTGELFF	TGTGCCACCAGCAGAGAACAGGGAACCGGGGAGCTGTTTTTT
TRBJ1-4	14	few	.	TRBV28	CASRPDRLNEKLFF	TGTGCCAGCAGACCGGACAGATTAAATGAAAAACTGTTTTTT
TRBJ2-3	15	.	TRBD2	TRBV20-1	CSASKAGGLTDTQYF	TGCAGTGCCAGCAAAGCGGGAGGGCTCACAGATACGCAGTATTTT
TRBJ2-1	15	.	.	TRBV7-9	CASGPRTSAFNEQFF	TGTGCCAGCGGCCCAAGAACTAGTGCTTTCAATGAGCAGTTCTTC
TRBJ1-2	13	few	.	TRBV28	CASSFQGTYGYTF	TGTGCCAGCAGTTTTCAGGGGACCTATGGCTACACCTTC